These 24 T cell receptor beta chains were all obtained from the same sample, sequenced in a study of blood T cell repertoires in COVID-19. Assay: immunoSEQ multiplex PCR; the TCRdb copy retains only in-frame clones and omits some. The table shows about 300,000 clones, with more than 85% occurring only once. The sample taken for sequencing was peripheral blood. The receptors shown here come from a woman in her thirties with COVID-19, enrolled during active disease.

V gene TRBV7-2 combines with J gene TRBJ2-1, with D perhaps matching TRBD1 (8 bases). V was clipped by 4 bases and J by 3 bases, with 13 bases between them. This CDR3 contains 15 residues. Germline V gene sequence: CDR1 SGHTA, CDR2 FQGNSA. The CDR3 DNA reads as TGTGCCAGCAGCTCACAGGGGGGGTACTACAATGAGCAGTTCTTC. Its translation: CASSSQGGYYNEQFF.

The gene calls are TRBV27 and TRBJ2-7; the D gene is possibly TRBD2 (5 bases). V lost 5 bases and J 7 bases, leaving 18 bases between the germline ends. CDR1 MNHEY and CDR2 SMNVEV come from the germline V gene (reference sequence). The CDR3 is 14 residues long. CDR3 DNA sequence: TGTGCCAGCAGTCCACTCCAGGAGGTGGGAGAGCAGTACTTC. Translation gives CASSPLQEVGEQYF.

V usage is TRBV7-8 and J usage is TRBJ1-2; 7 bases are shared with TRBD1. CDR1 is SGHVS, CDR2 FQNEAQ, per germline. The junction had 13 bases not matched to a gene; V was cut back by 5 bases and J by 4 bases. The CDR3 contains 16 residues. The CDR3 nucleotides read TGTGCCAGCAGCCCCAATGACAGGGTCCTTAGCTATGGCTACACCTTC. Translated, it gives CASSPNDRVLSYGYTF.

The chain links TRBV30 to TRBJ2-7, with D uncertain. The CDR3 spans 11 residues. Per germline, CDR1 GTSNPN and CDR2 SVGIG (reference sequence). CDR3 protein: CAYKPLREQYF. CDR3 bases: TGTGCTTACAAACCTCTCAGGGAGCAGTACTTC.

The genes are TRBV27 and TRBJ1-2; perhaps TRBD1 as D (5 bases). Deletions cut 9 bases from V and 4 bases from J, with 18 bases between. CDR3 length: 14 amino acids. CDR1 is MNHEY and CDR2 is SMNVEV in the germline V gene (reference sequence). The CDR3 loop reads CARVPRGFSYGYTF. CDR3 nucleotides: TGTGCCAGGGTACCAAGGGGTTTCAGCTATGGCTACACCTTC.

This sequence joins TRBV7-8 and TRBJ2-7; 7 positions match TRBD1. Germline values: CDR1 SGHVS, CDR2 FQNEAQ. The CDR3 is 11 amino acids. With V trimmed by 6 bases and J by 10 bases, 6 bases remained unmatched. CDR3 in amino acids: CASSRTGVQYF. CDR3 nucleotide sequence: TGTGCCAGCAGTCGTACAGGGGTTCAGTACTTC.

This clone was seen more than once but under ten times. This chain links TRBV30 with TRBJ2-2; D is unresolved. The V end lost 1 base, the J end lost 6 bases, and 9 bases lay between the germline ends. CDR3 length: 13 residues. CDR1 is GTSNPN, CDR2 SVGIG, per germline (reference sequence). The CDR3 nucleotides are TGTGCCTGGAGTGGACTGGGTGCCGGGGAGCTGTTTTTT. Translated: CAWSGLGAGELFF.

The chain is built from TRBV11-2 and TRBJ1-1; maybe TRBD1 (5 bases). V was clipped by 1 base and J by 7 bases, with 10 bases between them. The CDR3 is made up of 13 amino acids. Germline loops: CDR1 SGHAT, CDR2 FQNNGV. The CDR3 is CASSLGRAGEAFF. The DNA of the CDR3 is TGTGCCAGCAGCTTAGGCAGGGCAGGTGAAGCTTTCTTT.

The gene calls are TRBV27 and TRBJ2-5, with 7 bases matching TRBD2. Germline values: CDR1 MNHEY, CDR2 SMNVEV (reference sequence). The V segment lost 5 bases and the J segment 4 bases; nucleotides outside the gene matches: 10. The CDR3 sequence is 15 residues long. The CDR3 DNA reads as TGTGCCAGCAGTGCGTTGACTAGCTCTGGAGAGACCCAGTACTTC. Translated: CASSALTSSGETQYF.

The chain combines TRBV19 with TRBJ2-1; D not resolved. Germline V gene data show CDR1 as LNHDA and CDR2 as SQIVND (reference sequence). The CDR3 runs to 17 residues. Deletions cut 4 bases from V and 2 bases from J, with 18 bases between. The CDR3 bases are TGTGCCAGTAGTAGGATAGAGGCCGGGTGGGCCTACAATGAGCAGTTCTTC. Protein product: CASSRIEAGWAYNEQFF.

This clone was seen many times. This chain uses TRBV5-1 with TRBJ1-1; 11 nucleotides match TRBD1. Unmatched junction bases numbered 10, after V lost 5 bases and J lost 10 bases. CDR1 SGHRS and CDR2 YFSETQ come from the germline V gene. There are 14 residues in the CDR3. CDR3 coding DNA: TGCGCCAGCAGAGAGAGGACAGGGGGCGCAGGAGCTTTCTTT. It translates to CASRERTGGAGAFF.

The V call is TRBV5-4, the J call TRBJ2-2; TRBD2 matches 7 bases. This CDR3 has 15 residues. Germline assignment: CDR1 SGHNT and CDR2 YYREEE (reference sequence). Trimming removed 0 bases from V and 4 bases from J; junction bases left unmatched: 3. The CDR3 loop is CASSLGSGGTGELFF. The CDR3 DNA sequence: TGTGCCAGCAGCTTGGGGTCGGGGGGCACCGGGGAGCTGTTTTTT.

V is TRBV14 and J is TRBJ2-3; 8 bases fit TRBD2. This CDR3 is 15 amino acids long. Germline CDR1 and CDR2: SGHDN and FVKESK. With V trimmed by 3 bases and J by 5 bases, 7 bases remained unmatched. The CDR3 bases are TGTGCCAGCAGCCACCGTCGGGGGGGGTTAGATACGCAGTATTTT. Translated: CASSHRRGGLDTQYF.

The genes are TRBV5-1 and TRBJ1-1; D might be TRBD1 (5 bases). The CDR3 loop spans 14 amino acids. The V and J ends lost 4 bases and 1 base respectively, with 11 bases between them. CDR1 is SGHRS, CDR2 YFSETQ, per germline. The CDR3 region has the DNA TGCGCCAGCAGCCTCGACAGCCCGAACACTGAAGCTTTCTTT. Protein sequence: CASSLDSPNTEAFF.

The rearrangement uses TRBV5-1 and TRBJ2-1, with TRBD1 as a possible D gene (6 bases). The CDR3 is made up of 14 amino acids. Between the trimmed V and J ends, which lost 1 base and 9 bases, there was a span of 14 bases. Germline CDR1 SGHRS, CDR2 YFSETQ. The CDR3: CASSLSGVGGEQFF. Written as DNA, the CDR3 is TGCGCCAGCAGCTTGTCAGGGGTCGGTGGTGAGCAGTTCTTC.

This clone came up a few times. The rearrangement links TRBV6-5 to TRBJ1-6; 7 nucleotides match TRBD1. The V segment lost 8 bases and the J segment 10 bases; nucleotides outside the gene matches: 14. Germline loops: CDR1 MNHEY, CDR2 SVGAGI. This CDR3 has 15 amino acids. The CDR3 here is CASEEGAKSGSPLHF. In nucleotides, the CDR3 is TGTGCCAGCGAGGAGGGGGCTAAGAGTGGATCACCCCTCCACTTT.

This chain joins TRBV30 and TRBJ2-3; D may be TRBD2 (6 bases). The CDR3 has 11 amino acids. The V gene's germline CDR1 is GTSNPN and CDR2 SVGIG (reference sequence). Trimming shortened V by 8 bases and J by 8 bases, and 14 bases separated the two germline ends. DNA of the CDR3: TGTGCCCTCGAGACCGGGGGTACGCAGTATTTT. It specifies CALETGGTQYF.

This clone was seen at least ten times. This chain links TRBV7-8 with TRBJ2-7, with 13 positions matching TRBD2. Germline CDR1 is SGHVS and CDR2 is FQNEAQ. CDR3 length: 14 amino acids. V dropped 1 base and J dropped 10; count of bases not matched to a gene: 4. CDR3 residues: CASSLVGTSGAQYF. The CDR3 region has the DNA TGTGCCAGCAGCTTAGTAGGGACTAGCGGGGCTCAGTACTTC.

The chain is built from TRBV27 and TRBJ1-2; 8 bases fit TRBD1. Germline V lookup: CDR1 MNHEY, CDR2 SMNVEV (reference sequence). Trimming removed 5 bases from V and 1 base from J; junction bases left unmatched: 6. The CDR3 contains 15 residues. The CDR3 region is CASSPDRGGNYGYTF. CDR3 nucleotides: TGTGCCAGCAGTCCAGACAGGGGAGGTAACTATGGCTACACCTTC.

The V gene is TRBV29-1, the J gene TRBJ1-2; D is unresolved. This CDR3 contains 14 residues. Germline loops: CDR1 SQVTM, CDR2 ANQGSEA. V lost 4 bases, J lost 4 bases, and 16 bases lay in between. CDR3 nucleotide sequence: TGCAGCGTTGGCGGGTCAGGTTCGTTCTATGGCTACACCTTC. Amino acids: CSVGGSGSFYGYTF. Based on the CDR3 plus reference TRBV29-1 and TRBJ1-2, the full variable domain is SAVISQKPSRDICQRGTSLTIQCQVDSQVTMMFWYRQQPGQSLTLIATANQGSEATYESGFVIDKFPISRPNLTFSTLTVSNMSPEDSSIYLCSVGGSGSFYGYTFGSGTRLTVV.

This CDR3 reads CASSLQGIVIPRAYEQYF. CDR3 in DNA: TGTGCCAGCAGTTTACAGGGTATAGTGATTCCCCGCGCCTACGAGCAGTACTTC. This chain joins TRBV27 and TRBJ2-7; D possibly corresponds to TRBD1 (5 bases). The CDR3 is 18 residues long. The germline CDR1 and CDR2 sequences are MNHEY and SMNVEV (reference sequence). Trimming left V 2 bases short and J 2 bases short, with 22 bases between.

V and J are TRBV3-1 (or the pseudogene TRBV3-2) and TRBJ1-1; D perhaps matches TRBD1 (5 bases). V gave up 2 bases and J gave up 9 bases, with 19 bases separating them. CDR1 and CDR2 from the germline V gene are LGHDT and YNNKEL (reference sequence). CDR3 size: 15 residues. CDR3 residues: CASSQKVSLGLKAFF. CDR3 DNA: TGTGCCAGCAGCCAAAAAGTTTCCTTGGGACTTAAAGCTTTCTTT.

The rearrangement uses TRBV27 and TRBJ2-7; D might be TRBD1 (5 bases). The V gene lost 3 bases and the J gene lost 2 bases, with 8 bases spanning the gap. This CDR3 is built from 13 residues. The germline V gene encodes CDR1 MNHEY and CDR2 SMNVEV (reference sequence). This chain's CDR3 is CASSFPGTYEQYF. The DNA of the CDR3 is TGTGCCAGCAGTTTTCCAGGGACCTACGAGCAGTACTTC.

The chain employs TRBV11-3 and TRBJ2-5; the D gene is possibly TRBD2 (5 bases). Germline CDR1 and CDR2: SGHNT and YENEEA. The V and J ends lost 5 bases and 5 bases respectively, with 12 bases between them. The CDR3 length is 13 residues. The CDR3 loop reads CASSRGLGETQYF. CDR3 bases: TGTGCCAGCAGCCGAGGGCTAGGGGAGACCCAGTACTTC.